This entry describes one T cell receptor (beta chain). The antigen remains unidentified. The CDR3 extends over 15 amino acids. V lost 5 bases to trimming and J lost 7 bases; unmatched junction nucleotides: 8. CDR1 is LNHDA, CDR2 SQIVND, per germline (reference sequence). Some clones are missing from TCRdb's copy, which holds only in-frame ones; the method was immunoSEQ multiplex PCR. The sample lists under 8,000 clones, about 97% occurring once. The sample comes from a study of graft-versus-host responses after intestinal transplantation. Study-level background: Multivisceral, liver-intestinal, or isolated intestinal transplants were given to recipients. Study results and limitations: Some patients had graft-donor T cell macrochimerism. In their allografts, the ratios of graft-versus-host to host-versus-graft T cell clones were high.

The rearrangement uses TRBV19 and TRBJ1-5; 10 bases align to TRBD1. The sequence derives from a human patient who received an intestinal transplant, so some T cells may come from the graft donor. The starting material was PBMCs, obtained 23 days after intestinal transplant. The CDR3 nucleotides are TGTGCCAGTAGTTCGCTGGACAGGGGGGAACAGCCCCAGCATTTT. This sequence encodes CASSSLDRGEQPQHF.